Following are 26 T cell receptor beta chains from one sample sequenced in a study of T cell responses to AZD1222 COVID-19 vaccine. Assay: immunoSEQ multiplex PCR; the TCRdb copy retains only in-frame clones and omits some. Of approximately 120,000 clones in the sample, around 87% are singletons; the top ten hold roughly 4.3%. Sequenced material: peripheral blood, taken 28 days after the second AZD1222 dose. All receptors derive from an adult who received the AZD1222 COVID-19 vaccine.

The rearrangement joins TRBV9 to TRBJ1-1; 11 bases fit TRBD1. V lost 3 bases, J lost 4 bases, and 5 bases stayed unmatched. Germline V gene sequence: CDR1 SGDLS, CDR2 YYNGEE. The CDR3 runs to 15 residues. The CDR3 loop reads CASSEGDRGGTEAFF. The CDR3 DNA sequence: TGTGCCAGCAGCGAAGGGGACAGGGGGGGCACTGAAGCTTTCTTT.

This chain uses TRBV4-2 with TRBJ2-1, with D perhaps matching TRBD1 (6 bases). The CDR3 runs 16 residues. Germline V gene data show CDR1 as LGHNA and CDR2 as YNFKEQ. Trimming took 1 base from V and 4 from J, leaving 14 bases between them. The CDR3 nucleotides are TGTGCCAGCAGCCAAGGCTCAGGGGTAGGGTACAATGAGCAGTTCTTC. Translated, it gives CASSQGSGVGYNEQFF.

This CDR3 reads CASSLDRGGANVLTF. CDR3 nucleotide sequence: TGTGCCAGCAGCTTGGACAGGGGTGGGGCCAACGTCCTGACTTTC. The chain is built from TRBV11-3 and TRBJ2-6, with 9 positions matching TRBD1. The CDR3 is 15 residues long. After removal of 3 bases from V and 3 bases from J, the junction contained 0 bases not matched to a gene. Looked up from germline, CDR1 is SGHNT and CDR2 is YENEEA.

CDR3 in DNA: TGTGCCAGTAGTATAGGAAGGGGTGGCAATCAGCCCCAGCATTTT. Protein sequence: CASSIGRGGNQPQHF. This chain uses TRBV19 with TRBJ1-5; D may be TRBD1 (5 bases). CDR3 length: 15 amino acids. The V gene lost 1 base and the J gene lost 2 bases, with 9 bases spanning the gap. Germline CDR1 and CDR2: LNHDA and SQIVND (reference sequence).

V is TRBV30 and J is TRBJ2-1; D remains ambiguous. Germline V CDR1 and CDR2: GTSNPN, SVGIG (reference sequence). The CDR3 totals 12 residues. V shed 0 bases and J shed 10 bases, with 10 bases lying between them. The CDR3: CAWSVGMTEQFF. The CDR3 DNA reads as TGTGCCTGGAGTGTGGGAATGACCGAGCAGTTCTTC.

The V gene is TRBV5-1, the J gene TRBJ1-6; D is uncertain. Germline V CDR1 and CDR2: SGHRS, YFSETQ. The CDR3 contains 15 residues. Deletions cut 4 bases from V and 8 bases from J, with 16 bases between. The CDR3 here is CASSAIDRYDSPLHF. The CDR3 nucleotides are TGCGCCAGCAGCGCCATCGATAGATACGATTCACCCCTCCACTTT.

CDR3 protein: CASSQGGGAYGYTF. CDR3 DNA sequence: TGCGCCAGCAGCCAAGGAGGGGGTGCCTATGGCTACACCTTC. The chain is built from TRBV4-3 and TRBJ1-2, with TRBD1 as a possible D gene (6 bases). The V gene lost 1 base and the J gene lost 4 bases, with 10 bases spanning the gap. In germline, CDR1 is LGHNA, CDR2 YSLEER. This CDR3 has 14 amino acids.

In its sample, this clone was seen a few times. In DNA, the CDR3 is TGTGCCAGCAGCCGCGGACTGTCCTACGAGCAGTACTTC. Translating it yields CASSRGLSYEQYF. The chain combines TRBV5-4 with TRBJ2-7, with D tentatively TRBD2 (5 bases). The CDR3 consists of 13 residues. CDR1 and CDR2 from the germline V gene are SGHNT and YYREEE (reference sequence). The germline V and J ends were trimmed by 4 bases and 1 base, with 9 bases remaining between them.

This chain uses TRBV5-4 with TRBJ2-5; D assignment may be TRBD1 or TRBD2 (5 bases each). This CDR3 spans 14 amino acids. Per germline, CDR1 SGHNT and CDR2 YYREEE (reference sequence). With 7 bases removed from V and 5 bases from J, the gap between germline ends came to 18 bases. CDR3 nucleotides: TGTGCCAGCGGCCCGGGACGGCGGCGGGAGACCCAGTACTTC. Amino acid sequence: CASGPGRRRETQYF.

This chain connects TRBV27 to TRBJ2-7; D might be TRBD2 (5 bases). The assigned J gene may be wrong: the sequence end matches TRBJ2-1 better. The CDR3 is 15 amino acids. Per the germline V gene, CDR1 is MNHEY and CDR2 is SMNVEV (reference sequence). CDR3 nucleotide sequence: TGTGCCAGCAGCCCCAAACCCAACCGGGGCAATGAGCAGTTCTTC. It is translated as CASSPKPNRGNEQFF.

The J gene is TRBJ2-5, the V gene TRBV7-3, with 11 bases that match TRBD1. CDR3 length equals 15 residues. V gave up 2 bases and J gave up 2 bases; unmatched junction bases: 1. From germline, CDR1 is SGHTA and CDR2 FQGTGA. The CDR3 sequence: CASSLGTGGQETQYF. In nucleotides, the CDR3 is TGTGCCAGCAGCTTAGGGACAGGGGGACAAGAGACCCAGTACTTC.

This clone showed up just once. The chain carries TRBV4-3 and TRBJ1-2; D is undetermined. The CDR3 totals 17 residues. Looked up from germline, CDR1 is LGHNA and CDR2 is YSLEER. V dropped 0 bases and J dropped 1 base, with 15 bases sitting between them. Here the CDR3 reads CASSQEGSFYFNYGYTF. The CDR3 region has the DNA TGCGCCAGCAGCCAAGAAGGATCATTTTACTTTAACTATGGCTACACCTTC.

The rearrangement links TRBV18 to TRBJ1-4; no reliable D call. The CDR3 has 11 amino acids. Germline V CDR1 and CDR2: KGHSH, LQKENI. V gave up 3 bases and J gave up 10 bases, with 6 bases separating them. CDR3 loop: CASSPDRKLFF. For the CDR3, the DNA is TGTGCCAGCTCACCGGACCGAAAACTGTTTTTT.

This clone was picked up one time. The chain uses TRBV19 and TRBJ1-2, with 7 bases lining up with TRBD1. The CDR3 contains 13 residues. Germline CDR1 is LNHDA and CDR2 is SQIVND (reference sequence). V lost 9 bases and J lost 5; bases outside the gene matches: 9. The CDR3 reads CASRDDRDYGYTF. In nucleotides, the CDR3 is TGTGCCAGCAGAGACGACAGGGATTATGGCTACACCTTC.

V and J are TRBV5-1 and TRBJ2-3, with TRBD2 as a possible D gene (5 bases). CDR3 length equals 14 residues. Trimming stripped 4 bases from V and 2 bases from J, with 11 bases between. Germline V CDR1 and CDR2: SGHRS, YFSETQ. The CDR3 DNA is TGCGCCAGCAGCAGCGGAGCATTCACAGATACGCAGTATTTT. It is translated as CASSSGAFTDTQYF.

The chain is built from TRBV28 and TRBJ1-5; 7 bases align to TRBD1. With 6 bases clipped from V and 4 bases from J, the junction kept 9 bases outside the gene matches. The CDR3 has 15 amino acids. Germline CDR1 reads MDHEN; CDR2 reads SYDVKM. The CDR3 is CASSKGQLGNQPQHF. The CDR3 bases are TGTGCCAGCAGCAAGGGACAGTTGGGAAATCAGCCCCAGCATTTT. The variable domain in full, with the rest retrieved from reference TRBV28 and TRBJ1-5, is DVKVTQSSRYLVKRTGEKVFLECVQDMDHENMFWYRQDPGLGLRLIYFSYDVKMKEKGDIPEGYSVSREKKERFSLILESASTNQTSMYLCASSKGQLGNQPQHFGDGTRLSIL.

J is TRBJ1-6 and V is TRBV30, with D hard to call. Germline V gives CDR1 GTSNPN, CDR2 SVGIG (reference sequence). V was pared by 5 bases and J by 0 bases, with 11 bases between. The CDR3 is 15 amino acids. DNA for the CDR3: TGTGCCTGGTTGGCGAGGAGCTCCTATAATTCACCCCTCCACTTT. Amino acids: CAWLARSSYNSPLHF.

The CDR3 loop reads CASSPEGASTDTQYF. DNA for the CDR3: TGTGCCAGCAGCCCCGAAGGGGCTAGCACAGATACGCAGTATTTT. This chain uses TRBV9 with TRBJ2-3, with D possibly being TRBD1 (5 bases). This CDR3 is 15 amino acids long. CDR1 and CDR2 (germline): SGDLS, YYNGEE. V was trimmed by 4 bases and J by 0 bases, leaving 12 bases between them. The complete variable domain, with remaining parts taken from reference TRBV9 and TRBJ2-3, reads DSGVTQTPKHLITATGQRVTLRCSPRSGDLSVYWYQQSLDQGLQFLIQYYNGEERAKGNILERFSAQQFPDLHSELNLSSLELGDSALYFCASSPEGASTDTQYFGPGTRLTVL.

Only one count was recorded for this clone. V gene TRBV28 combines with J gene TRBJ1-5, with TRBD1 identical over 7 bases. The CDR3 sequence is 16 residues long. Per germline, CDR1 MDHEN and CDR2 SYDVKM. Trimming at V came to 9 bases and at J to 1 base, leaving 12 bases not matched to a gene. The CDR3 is CASLRRGRGSNQPQHF. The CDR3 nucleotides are TGTGCCAGTCTACGCAGGGGGAGGGGGAGCAATCAGCCCCAGCATTTT.

Here the CDR3 reads CASSWSLANTEAFF. The CDR3 DNA is TGTGCCAGCAGCTGGAGCTTGGCCAACACTGAAGCTTTCTTT. V and J are TRBV7-9 and TRBJ1-1; no reliable D call. The V gene's germline CDR1 is SEHNR and CDR2 FQNEAQ (reference sequence). This CDR3 has 14 residues. V lost 4 bases to trimming and J lost 2 bases, with 11 bases between them.

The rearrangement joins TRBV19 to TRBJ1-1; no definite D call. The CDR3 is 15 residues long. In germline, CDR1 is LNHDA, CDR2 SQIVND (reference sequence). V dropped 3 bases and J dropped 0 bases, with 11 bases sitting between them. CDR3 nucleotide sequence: TGTGCCAGTAGTATTTGGGCCGGTTTGAACACTGAAGCTTTCTTT. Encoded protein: CASSIWAGLNTEAFF.

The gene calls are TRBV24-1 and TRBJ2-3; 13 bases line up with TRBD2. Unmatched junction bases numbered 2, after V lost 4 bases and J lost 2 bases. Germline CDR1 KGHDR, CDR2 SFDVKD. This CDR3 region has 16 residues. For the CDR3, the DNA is TGTGCCACCAGTGAGGGACTAGCGGGGTTCACAGATACGCAGTATTTT. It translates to CATSEGLAGFTDTQYF.

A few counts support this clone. This chain's CDR3 is CASSPVGAETQYF. Written as DNA, the CDR3 is TGTGCCAGCTCACCAGTCGGGGCAGAGACCCAGTACTTC. The rearrangement uses TRBV18 and TRBJ2-5; the D call may be TRBD1 or TRBD2 (5 bases each). Between the trimmed V and J ends, which lost 2 bases and 4 bases, there was a span of 8 bases. The germline CDR1 and CDR2 sequences are KGHSH and LQKENI. There are 13 residues in the CDR3.

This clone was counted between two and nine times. The DNA of the CDR3 is TGTGCCAGCAGCGGAAACCCGGGACAGGGTGTGCCTGAAGCTTTCTTT. It codes for CASSGNPGQGVPEAFF. The chain has TRBV9 and TRBJ1-1; 9 bases agree with TRBD1. The CDR3 contains 16 residues. The trim removed 3 bases at V and 6 bases at J, leaving 12 bases unmatched. Germline values: CDR1 SGDLS, CDR2 YYNGEE. Full variable domain (missing parts from reference TRBV9 and TRBJ1-1): DSGVTQTPKHLITATGQRVTLRCSPRSGDLSVYWYQQSLDQGLQFLIQYYNGEERAKGNILERFSAQQFPDLHSELNLSSLELGDSALYFCASSGNPGQGVPEAFFGQGTRLTVV.

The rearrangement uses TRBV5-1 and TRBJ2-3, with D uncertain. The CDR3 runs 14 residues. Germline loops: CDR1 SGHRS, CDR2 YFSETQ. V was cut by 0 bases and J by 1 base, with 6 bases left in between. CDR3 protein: CASSLGGGTDTQYF. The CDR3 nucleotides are TGCGCCAGCAGCTTGGGCGGCGGCACAGATACGCAGTATTTT.

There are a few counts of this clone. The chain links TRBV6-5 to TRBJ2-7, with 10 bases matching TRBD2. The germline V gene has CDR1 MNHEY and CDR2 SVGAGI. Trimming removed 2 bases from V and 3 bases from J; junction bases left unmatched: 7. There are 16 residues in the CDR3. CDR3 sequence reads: CASSYDLAGESYEQYF. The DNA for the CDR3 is TGTGCCAGCAGTTACGACCTAGCGGGAGAAAGCTACGAGCAGTACTTC.